Presented here are 27 T cell receptor beta chains from one specimen sequenced in a study of beta chain features in type 1 diabetes. Investigators reverse transcribed all isolated RNA, so they sequenced expressed TCRB transcripts. Sequencing was performed with immunoSEQ multiplex PCR; in TCRdb, only in-frame clones are kept and a portion is missing. The repertoire holds hundreds of thousands of clones, around 30% seen once, with 0.05% to 0.07% in the top ten. Sample: naive CD4+ T cells from blood. These receptors all stem from a man aged 18 to 30 in good health.

This rearrangement joins TRBV30 to TRBJ2-3; 8 nucleotides match TRBD1. V dropped 0 bases and J dropped 2; count of bases not matched to a gene: 7. The CDR3 is 16 residues long. Per the germline V gene, CDR1 is GTSNPN and CDR2 is SVGIG (reference sequence). CDR3 protein: CAWSVQGGYVTDTQYF. CDR3 nucleotide sequence: TGTGCCTGGAGTGTACAGGGGGGATACGTCACAGATACGCAGTATTTT.

This clone was counted once. This chain connects TRBV27 to TRBJ2-7, with a tentative D call TRBD2 (5 bases). This CDR3 has 15 amino acids. Trimming took off 2 bases at V and 4 bases at J, with 15 bases between the two ends. Germline lookup yields CDR1 MNHEY and CDR2 SMNVEV (reference sequence). CDR3 sequence: CASSLRSAPGYEQYF. The CDR3 DNA reads TGTGCCAGCAGTTTAAGGTCCGCCCCGGGGTACGAGCAGTACTTC.

In its sample, this clone was seen a few times. The V and J genes are TRBV10-3 and TRBJ2-1, with a tentative D call TRBD1 (6 bases). Germline-derived CDR1 and CDR2 are ENHRY and SYGVKD. CDR3 length equals 13 residues. V lost 4 bases, J lost 5 bases, and 9 bases lay in between. The CDR3 is CAISGQGNNEQFF. The CDR3 DNA is TGTGCCATCAGTGGCCAGGGGAACAATGAGCAGTTCTTC.

This clone came up a few times. The chain uses TRBV15 and TRBJ1-3; 8 bases match TRBD1. There are 15 residues in the CDR3. CDR1 and CDR2 from the germline V gene are LNHNV and YYDKDF (reference sequence). The V and J ends lost 3 bases and 4 bases, in that order; junction bases with no gene match: 5. The CDR3 protein is CATSSWTGWGNTIYF. For the CDR3, the DNA is TGTGCCACCAGCAGTTGGACAGGGTGGGGAAACACCATATATTTT. Full variable domain (rest looked up from reference TRBV15 and TRBJ1-3): DAMVIQNPRYQVTQFGKPVTLSCSQTLNHNVMYWYQQKSSQAPKLLFHYYDKDFNNEADTPDNFQSRRPNTSFCFLDIRSPGLGDTAMYLCATSSWTGWGNTIYFGEGSWLTVV.

Concerning this clone: An end of the junction differs from the germline gene, which may be a read error. This rearrangement joins TRBV4-2 to TRBJ2-7, with 7 bases matching TRBD1. The CDR3 runs to 13 residues. The germline V gene has CDR1 LGHNA and CDR2 YNFKEQ. CDR3 residues: CASSQDRGQLANF. The CDR3 nucleotides read TGTGCCAGCAGCCAAGATAGGGGGCAGCTCGCGAACTTC.

The chain carries TRBV29-1 and TRBJ2-5; maybe TRBD2 (6 bases). Trimming shortened V by 7 bases and J by 3 bases, and 12 bases separated the two germline ends. The germline gives CDR1 SQVTM, CDR2 ANQGSEA. The CDR3 has 12 amino acids. CDR3 in amino acids: CSAQGGEETQYF. For the CDR3, the DNA is TGCAGCGCCCAAGGAGGGGAAGAGACCCAGTACTTC.

V and J are TRBV9 and TRBJ2-3, with 9 bases aligning to TRBD1. The germline gives CDR1 SGDLS, CDR2 YYNGEE. Germline trimming cut 0 bases from V and 6 bases from J; bases unmatched to any gene: 8. This CDR3 contains 16 residues. The CDR3 nucleotides are TGTGCCAGCAGCGTAGCCCCACAGGGGGCATGGGATACGCAGTATTTT. It encodes CASSVAPQGAWDTQYF.

The CDR3 here is CASSQSADGYTF. The CDR3 DNA reads as TGCGCCAGCAGTCAATCCGCCGATGGCTACACCTTC. The genes are TRBV23-1 and TRBJ1-2, with D uncertain. TRBV23-1 is an open reading frame, and its role is uncertain. The CDR3 contains 12 residues. Trimming cost V 0 bases and J 6 bases, with 5 bases left between them.

This clone has a handful of counts. V gene TRBV4-1 combines with J gene TRBJ2-7; 14 nucleotides match TRBD2. With 0 bases clipped from V and 0 bases from J, the junction kept 4 bases outside the gene matches. The germline CDR1 and CDR2 sequences are MGHRA and YSYEKL. The CDR3 loop spans 18 amino acids. CDR3 coding DNA: TGCGCCAGCAGCCAAGAGTGGGGACTAGCGGGAGTCTCCTACGAGCAGTACTTC. Amino acids: CASSQEWGLAGVSYEQYF.

This chain joins TRBV10-3 and TRBJ2-1; D unresolved. The germline V gene encodes CDR1 ENHRY and CDR2 SYGVKD. V was cut by 0 bases and J by 4 bases, with 10 bases left in between. This CDR3 is built from 15 residues. CDR3 DNA sequence: TGTGCCATCAGTGAGTCGGGGTACTCGTACAATGAGCAGTTCTTC. Encoded protein: CAISESGYSYNEQFF.

This rearrangement joins TRBV9 to TRBJ2-5; D is undetermined. Trimming pared 1 base from V and 1 base from J, leaving 8 bases between. CDR3 length: 14 residues. The germline CDR1 and CDR2 sequences are SGDLS and YYNGEE. DNA for the CDR3: TGTGCCAGCAGCGTACAGAGTTCCCAAGAGACCCAGTACTTC. It encodes CASSVQSSQETQYF.

This clone was counted only a few times. The genes are TRBV25-1 and TRBJ2-7; TRBD1 aligns across 7 bases. V gave up 4 bases and J gave up 4 bases; unmatched junction bases: 4. Germline V lookup: CDR1 MGHDK, CDR2 SYGVNS. This CDR3 is built from 13 residues. The DNA for the CDR3 is TGTGCCAGCAGTGTCACAGGGGAATACGAGCAGTACTTC. Translating gives CASSVTGEYEQYF.

V usage is TRBV2 and J usage is TRBJ2-3; no definite D call. V was cut by 1 base and J by 7 bases, with 0 bases left in between. The CDR3 has 10 residues. The V gene's germline CDR1 is SNHLY and CDR2 FYNNEI. The CDR3 protein is CASSEDTQYF. In DNA form, the CDR3 reads TGTGCCAGCAGTGAAGATACGCAGTATTTT.

The table lists this clone with a few counts. V usage is TRBV29-1 and J usage is TRBJ1-1; D uncertain. CDR3 length: 15 amino acids. V was cut by 5 bases and J by 1 base, with 17 bases left in between. In germline, CDR1 is SQVTM, CDR2 ANQGSEA. This chain's CDR3 is CSVRTSLETNTEAFF. The CDR3, as DNA: TGCAGCGTTCGTACCTCCTTGGAGACGAACACTGAAGCTTTCTTT.

V is TRBV4-2 and J is TRBJ2-1, with D possibly being TRBD2 (6 bases). Germline lookup yields CDR1 LGHNA and CDR2 YNFKEQ. There are 17 residues in the CDR3. V lost 4 bases and J lost 5, with 21 bases in between. CDR3 DNA: TGTGCCAGCAGCCTCCGGCCTGGGGGAGGAGGGGACAATGAGCAGTTCTTC. It encodes CASSLRPGGGGDNEQFF.

The chain uses TRBV5-1 and TRBJ2-5, with a weak D call TRBD2 (5 bases). CDR3 size: 13 residues. Trimming shortened V by 1 base and J by 4 bases, and 8 bases separated the two germline ends. Germline CDR1 reads SGHRS; CDR2 reads YFSETQ. In DNA, the CDR3 is TGCGCCAGCAGCTTGTCGAGCGGAGAGACCCAGTACTTC. Translating it yields CASSLSSGETQYF.

This clone was detected only a few times. The chain is built from TRBV29-1 and TRBJ2-7; D could derive from TRBD1 or TRBD2 (5 bases each). CDR3 length equals 12 residues. Germline CDR1 and CDR2: SQVTM and ANQGSEA. Trimming removed 4 bases from V and 2 bases from J, with 9 bases in between. The DNA of the CDR3 is TGCAGCGTTGGTAGGGGACCCTACGAGCAGTACTTC. Protein product: CSVGRGPYEQYF.

The J gene is TRBJ2-3, the V gene TRBV9, with 8 bases aligning to TRBD1. The V gene end was trimmed by 3 bases and the J gene end by 4 bases; junction bases not matched to a gene: 7. Germline CDR1 is SGDLS and CDR2 is YYNGEE. The CDR3 runs 15 residues. CDR3 nucleotides: TGTGCCAGCAGCGCCGTACAGGGGGTAGCAGATACGCAGTATTTT. Protein product: CASSAVQGVADTQYF. The whole variable domain, remainder taken from reference TRBV9 and TRBJ2-3, is DSGVTQTPKHLITATGQRVTLRCSPRSGDLSVYWYQQSLDQGLQFLIQYYNGEERAKGNILERFSAQQFPDLHSELNLSSLELGDSALYFCASSAVQGVADTQYFGPGTRLTVL.

Comment on this clone: Other DNA variants within this sample encode the same CDR3. V usage is TRBV25-1 and J usage is TRBJ2-3; 12 bases match TRBD2. Per germline, CDR1 MGHDK and CDR2 SYGVNS. CDR3 length equals 16 residues. Trimming cost V 5 bases and J 2 bases; bases outside gene matches: 5. CDR3 DNA: TGTGCCAGCAGTCGGGGACTAGCGGGCCTCACAGATACGCAGTATTTT. Amino acid sequence: CASSRGLAGLTDTQYF.

The V gene is TRBV7-2, the J gene TRBJ1-2; D uncertain. Per the germline V gene, CDR1 is SGHTA and CDR2 is FQGNSA. Trimming removed 6 bases from V and 7 bases from J, with 21 bases in between. The CDR3 runs 15 residues. The CDR3 DNA is TGTGCCAGCAGTCCACTAAGACCTCCTCCTCGTGGCTACACCTTC. The encoded protein is CASSPLRPPPRGYTF.

This clone was detected a few times. V gene TRBV11-2 combines with J gene TRBJ2-3; D not resolved. The CDR3 spans 11 residues. CDR1 is SGHAT and CDR2 is FQNNGV in the germline V gene. Between the trimmed V and J ends, which lost 8 bases and 7 bases, there was a span of 10 bases. The CDR3 protein is CASSSGNTQYF. CDR3 in DNA: TGTGCCAGCTCTTCTGGTAATACGCAGTATTTT. Looking up the rest from reference TRBV11-2 and TRBJ2-3 gives the full variable domain: EAGVAQSPRYKIIEKRQSVAFWCNPISGHATLYWYQQILGQGPKLLIQFQNNGVVDDSQLPKDRFSAERLKGVDSTLKIQPAKLEDSAVYLCASSSGNTQYFGPGTRLTVL.

This rearrangement joins TRBV7-2 to TRBJ2-1, with TRBD2 matching over 11 bases. Germline V lookup: CDR1 SGHTA, CDR2 FQGNSA. Germline trimming cut 5 bases from V and 6 bases from J; bases unmatched to any gene: 12. The CDR3 loop spans 17 amino acids. The CDR3 sequence: CASSLRILAGAGNEQFF. The DNA of the CDR3 is TGTGCCAGCAGCCTACGAATACTAGCGGGAGCCGGCAATGAGCAGTTCTTC.

This clone was observed a handful of times. The rearrangement joins TRBV7-9 to TRBJ2-1; D remains ambiguous. V gave up 2 bases and J gave up 0 bases, with 11 bases separating them. This CDR3 region has 16 residues. Germline loops: CDR1 SEHNR, CDR2 FQNEAQ (reference sequence). CDR3 in DNA: TGTGCCAGCAGCTTAATTGGCTGGAGCTCCTACAATGAGCAGTTCTTC. Its translation is CASSLIGWSSYNEQFF.

The CDR3 reads CSVDGKTTEAFF. CDR3 bases: TGCAGCGTTGACGGCAAGACCACTGAAGCTTTCTTT. V is TRBV29-1 and J is TRBJ1-1, with D uncertain. The CDR3 is 12 residues long. V dropped 3 bases and J dropped 4 bases, with 9 bases sitting between them. Germline assignment: CDR1 SQVTM and CDR2 ANQGSEA.

The chain carries TRBV28 and TRBJ2-5; D possibly corresponds to TRBD1 (6 bases). The CDR3 has 12 residues. V was pared by 4 bases and J by 4 bases, with 7 bases between. Germline V gene data show CDR1 as MDHEN and CDR2 as SYDVKM. The CDR3 DNA reads as TGTGCCAGCAGTTCAGGGGCAGAGACCCAGTACTTC. Translating it yields CASSSGAETQYF.

This clone was seen a handful of times. CDR3 loop: CSVGAPWEQYF. CDR3 in DNA: TGCAGCGTGGGGGCCCCTTGGGAGCAGTACTTC. The chain recombines TRBV29-1 with TRBJ2-7; D is possibly TRBD1 (6 bases). This CDR3 has 11 amino acids. Trimming removed 6 bases from V and 7 bases from J, with 13 bases in between. The germline V gene has CDR1 SQVTM and CDR2 ANQGSEA.

This sequence joins TRBV7-9 and TRBJ2-5; 9 nucleotides align to TRBD1. This CDR3 comprises 15 residues. The germline CDR1 and CDR2 sequences are SEHNR and FQNEAQ (reference sequence). V was pared by 5 bases and J by 5 bases, with 9 bases of the junction left unmatched. The DNA of the CDR3 is TGTGCCAGCAGCCGGGACAGGGACTGGCGGGAGACCCAGTACTTC. It codes for CASSRDRDWRETQYF.